Following are 2 T cell receptor beta chains from one sample sequenced in a study of beta chain features in type 1 diabetes listed by TCRdb under 2018. Library construction relied on the immunoSEQ multiplex PCR assay. The High Capacity cDNA Reverse Transcription Kit was used to reverse transcribe all of the isolated RNA, meaning that expressed TCRB transcripts were what got sequenced. Held by TCRdb, this immuneACCESS table contains in-frame sequences only and omits some clones. Under half of the omission traces to an unresolved V gene where checked; the cause of the rest is unknown. For this sample there are about 250,000 clones; 13% to 15% appear just once. The biggest ten clones account for around 0.03% of the sample. Sequences were obtained from naive CD4+ T cells from blood. What this sample's cell subset or site label stands for: true naive CD4+ T cells. These receptors were taken from a middle-aged woman in good health.

This clone turned up a few times. The chain joins TRBV6-1 to TRBJ1-5; D call uncertain. The germline V gene has CDR1 MNHNS and CDR2 SASEGT. The CDR3 is made up of 12 amino acids. V lost 6 bases and J 5 bases, leaving 8 bases between the germline ends. CDR3 residues: CASSLADQPQHF. DNA for the CDR3: TGTGCCAGCAGCCTAGCCGATCAGCCCCAGCATTTT.

The rearrangement uses TRBV12-5 and TRBJ1-6, with TRBD1 identical over 7 bases. V lost 5 bases, J lost 12 bases, and 10 bases stayed unmatched. Germline V gene lookup returns CDR1 LGHNT and CDR2 FRNRAP. CDR3 length equals 14 residues. CDR3 protein: CASGLTGAWGPLHF. DNA of the CDR3: TGTGCTAGTGGTCTAACAGGGGCTTGGGGACCCCTCCACTTT. Full variable domain (remainder filled in from reference TRBV12-5 and TRBJ1-6): DARVTQTPRHKVTEMGQEVTMRCQPILGHNTVFWYRQTMMQGLELLAYFRNRAPLDDSGMPKDRFSAEMPDATLATLKIQPSEPRDSAVYFCASGLTGAWGPLHFGNGTRLTVT.